The 18 T cell receptor beta chains given below trace back to one sample, sequenced in a study of blood T cell repertoires in COVID-19. The data were produced by immunoSEQ multiplex PCR, yet TCRdb's version contains in-frame clones alone and is incomplete. This table has tens of thousands of clones, nearly 90% appearing once. Sequenced input: peripheral blood. Receptors were obtained from a woman of 80 years or more with active or convalescent COVID-19.

The chain has TRBV14 and TRBJ1-4; 8 nucleotides align to TRBD1. Germline trimming cut 0 bases from V and 6 bases from J; bases unmatched to any gene: 6. CDR1 SGHDN and CDR2 FVKESK come from the germline V gene. CDR3 length: 16 amino acids. The CDR3 protein is CASSQDRGRVDEKLFF. CDR3 bases: TGTGCCAGCAGCCAAGACAGGGGGCGCGTCGATGAAAAACTGTTTTTT.

V is TRBV6-2 or TRBV6-3 and J is TRBJ2-1, with TRBD2 matching 7 bases. The trim removed 2 bases at V and 2 bases at J, leaving 6 bases unmatched. The CDR3 is 16 residues long. Germline loops: CDR1 MNHEY, CDR2 SVGEGT. CDR3 coding DNA: TGTGCCAGCAGTTACGCCAGCGGGATCACCTACAATGAGCAGTTCTTC. Encoded protein: CASSYASGITYNEQFF.

The rearrangement uses TRBV10-3 and TRBJ1-1, with TRBD1 identical over 8 bases. This CDR3 spans 14 amino acids. The germline gives CDR1 ENHRY, CDR2 SYGVKD. The V gene end was trimmed by 5 bases and the J gene end by 2 bases; junction bases not matched to a gene: 4. CDR3 in amino acids: CAISKGQGNTEAFF. CDR3 coding DNA: TGTGCCATCAGTAAAGGACAGGGTAACACTGAAGCTTTCTTT.

This clone was counted a single time. V gene TRBV6-2 or TRBV6-3 combines with J gene TRBJ1-5; 8 nucleotides match TRBD1. There are 17 residues in the CDR3. Per germline, CDR1 MNHEY and CDR2 SVGEGT. Trimming cost V 2 bases and J 0 bases; bases outside gene matches: 6. Written as DNA, the CDR3 is TGTGCCAGCAGTTACAATCCAGGGGGCTATAGCAATCAGCCCCAGCATTTT. This translates into CASSYNPGGYSNQPQHF.

The chain recombines TRBV5-4 with TRBJ1-6; D remains ambiguous. There are 13 residues in the CDR3. Trimming removed 0 bases from V and 7 bases from J, with 5 bases in between. CDR1 and CDR2 from the germline V gene are SGHNT and YYREEE (reference sequence). The CDR3 coding sequence is TGTGCCAGCAGCTTGGAGCGCAATTCACCCCTCCACTTT. Its translation: CASSLERNSPLHF.

The CDR3 sequence: CASSQADRAIYEQYF. In DNA, the CDR3 is TGTGCCAGCAGCCAAGCTGACAGGGCCATCTACGAGCAGTACTTC. The V and J genes are TRBV3-1 (or the pseudogene TRBV3-2) and TRBJ2-7, with TRBD1 identical over 7 bases. The V segment lost 1 base and the J segment 3 bases; nucleotides outside the gene matches: 6. The CDR3 length is 15 residues. The germline V gene encodes CDR1 LGHDT and CDR2 YNNKEL (reference sequence).

V is TRBV12-3 or TRBV12-4 and J is TRBJ1-3; perhaps TRBD1 as D (5 bases). The CDR3 covers 13 residues. V lost 9 bases and J lost 3, with 12 bases in between. CDR3 protein: CASRGTFGNTIYF. Written as DNA, the CDR3 is TGTGCCAGTCGGGGGACCTTTGGAAACACCATATATTTT.

The chain has TRBV28 and TRBJ2-7; TRBD2 agrees at 11 bases. V shed 7 bases, J shed 5 bases, and the junction held 7 bases outside the gene matches. Per germline, CDR1 MDHEN and CDR2 SYDVKM. This CDR3 contains 14 residues. The CDR3 sequence: CASNPSGRQHEQYF. The DNA for the CDR3 is TGTGCCAGCAATCCTAGCGGGAGGCAACACGAGCAGTACTTC.

V gene TRBV27 combines with J gene TRBJ2-7; weak D call: TRBD1 (5 bases). The CDR3 sequence is 12 residues long. Germline V gives CDR1 MNHEY, CDR2 SMNVEV (reference sequence). With 4 bases removed from V and 6 bases from J, the gap between germline ends came to 10 bases. CDR3 protein: CASSSPGIEQYF. The CDR3 DNA is TGTGCCAGCAGTTCACCAGGGATCGAGCAGTACTTC.

This clone was observed a few times. The chain is built from TRBV18 and TRBJ1-1, with D perhaps matching TRBD1 (5 bases). This CDR3 is built from 12 residues. Looked up from germline, CDR1 is KGHSH and CDR2 is LQKENI. With 6 bases removed from V and 6 bases from J, the gap between germline ends came to 11 bases. The CDR3 DNA sequence: TGTGCCAGCTCGCTCAGGGAGGCTGAAGCTTTCTTT. Protein sequence: CASSLREAEAFF.

This chain joins TRBV25-1 and TRBJ1-5; D might be TRBD1 (6 bases). The CDR3 contains 14 residues. Between the trimmed V and J ends, which lost 2 bases and 7 bases, there was a span of 12 bases. Germline V gene data show CDR1 as MGHDK and CDR2 as SYGVNS. The CDR3 DNA is TGTGCCAGCAGTGAACCCTCAGGGGAACAGCCCCAGCATTTT. Its protein product is CASSEPSGEQPQHF.

The V call is TRBV9, the J call TRBJ2-2, with D possibly TRBD2 on 5 matching bases. The V end was cut by 4 bases, the J end by 2 bases, with 15 bases between. CDR1 is SGDLS, CDR2 YYNGEE, per germline. This CDR3 contains 16 residues. The DNA for the CDR3 is TGTGCCAGCAGCCAATACGGACTGTACAACACCGGGGAGCTGTTTTTT. It yields the protein CASSQYGLYNTGELFF.

The V gene is TRBV15, the J gene TRBJ1-2; D possibly corresponds to TRBD1 (6 bases). With 5 bases removed from V and 5 bases from J, the gap between germline ends came to 21 bases. Germline V lookup: CDR1 LNHNV, CDR2 YYDKDF (reference sequence). This CDR3 has 16 residues. CDR3 region: CATSPGGAVTSYGYTF. CDR3 bases: TGTGCCACCAGCCCTGGGGGGGCAGTCACTTCTTATGGCTACACCTTC. The full variable domain, with the rest looked up from reference TRBV15 and TRBJ1-2, is DAMVIQNPRYQVTQFGKPVTLSCSQTLNHNVMYWYQQKSSQAPKLLFHYYDKDFNNEADTPDNFQSRRPNTSFCFLDIRSPGLGDTAMYLCATSPGGAVTSYGYTFGSGTRLTVV.

V and J are TRBV12-5 and TRBJ2-7; perhaps TRBD1 as D (6 bases). This CDR3 is built from 14 residues. CDR1 is LGHNT, CDR2 FRNRAP, per germline. V lost 6 bases to trimming and J lost 0 bases, with 12 bases between them. The DNA of the CDR3 is TGTGCTAGTGGCCCGCAGGGGAGCTCCTACGAGCAGTACTTC. This encodes CASGPQGSSYEQYF.

The chain couples TRBV19 to TRBJ1-3; TRBD1 might be the D (5 bases). V lost 9 bases and J 0 bases, leaving 21 bases between the germline ends. The CDR3 runs 17 residues. The germline V gene encodes CDR1 LNHDA and CDR2 SQIVND (reference sequence). The CDR3 DNA reads as TGTGCCAGCTCCCGAGGAGTTGGGGCGTACTCTGGAAACACCATATATTTT. Its translation: CASSRGVGAYSGNTIYF. Using reference TRBV19 and TRBJ1-3 for the parts outside the CDR3, the full variable domain is DGGITQSPKYLFRKEGQNVTLSCEQNLNHDAMYWYRQDPGQGLRLIYYSQIVNDFQKGDIAEGYSVSREKKESFPLTVTSAQKNPTAFYLCASSRGVGAYSGNTIYFGEGSWLTVV.

This chain links TRBV7-3 with TRBJ2-1; 8 bases match TRBD2. CDR3 length: 15 amino acids. The V gene end was trimmed by 5 bases and the J gene end by 5 bases; junction bases not matched to a gene: 8. From germline, CDR1 is SGHTA and CDR2 FQGTGA. Here the CDR3 reads CASSPRGGRNNEQFF. The CDR3 DNA sequence: TGTGCCAGCAGCCCCCGAGGCGGGAGGAACAATGAGCAGTTCTTC.

V usage is TRBV18 and J usage is TRBJ1-5, with 7 bases that match TRBD1. Germline CDR1 and CDR2: KGHSH and LQKENI. This CDR3 comprises 16 residues. V trimming: 2 bases; J trimming: 3 bases; junction bases outside the gene matches: 7. The CDR3 is CASSPSSGGSNQPQHF. The CDR3 DNA is TGTGCCAGCTCACCAAGCTCAGGGGGGTCCAATCAGCCCCAGCATTTT.

The gene calls are TRBV27 and TRBJ1-6; a weak D match, TRBD1 (5 bases). CDR3 length: 14 amino acids. The V gene lost 1 base and the J gene lost 9 bases, with 10 bases spanning the gap. Germline V lookup: CDR1 MNHEY, CDR2 SMNVEV (reference sequence). The CDR3 spells CASSLFSGVSPLHF. CDR3 coding DNA: TGTGCCAGCAGTTTATTTTCGGGGGTTTCACCCCTCCACTTT.